Listed here are 25 T cell receptor beta chains from one sample, sequenced in a study of T cell responses to AZD1222 COVID-19 vaccine. The data were produced by immunoSEQ multiplex PCR, yet TCRdb's version contains in-frame clones alone and is incomplete. This table holds 200,000 or so clones, roughly 93% found once. Source: peripheral blood, taken on day 0 of AZD1222 vaccination. Receptors were obtained from an adult in good health.

The CDR3 reads CASSNGGEYTEAFF. The CDR3, as DNA: TGTGCCAGCAGCAACGGGGGCGAGTACACTGAAGCTTTCTTT. The chain links TRBV21-1 to TRBJ1-1. TRBV21-1 represents a pseudogene. The CDR3 loop spans 14 amino acids.

V usage is TRBV5-1 and J usage is TRBJ2-2; 9 bases are shared with TRBD2. The CDR3 runs to 16 residues. V lost 2 bases and J lost 4; bases outside the gene matches: 6. Per the germline V gene, CDR1 is SGHRS and CDR2 is YFSETQ. The CDR3 loop reads CASSLGSGRITGELFF. Written as DNA, the CDR3 is TGCGCCAGCAGCTTAGGGAGCGGGAGGATCACCGGGGAGCTGTTTTTT.

The J gene is TRBJ2-7, the V gene TRBV5-1, with 7 bases aligning to TRBD1. Germline V lookup: CDR1 SGHRS, CDR2 YFSETQ. The CDR3 totals 15 residues. V lost 3 bases and J lost 0; bases outside the gene matches: 6. The CDR3 bases are TGCGCCAGCAGCTCACAACAGGGGAACTCCTACGAGCAGTACTTC. Its protein product is CASSSQQGNSYEQYF.

The gene calls are TRBV9 and TRBJ2-2; D tentatively fits TRBD1 or TRBD2 (5 bases each). V was cut by 0 bases and J by 6 bases, with 9 bases left in between. The CDR3 is 14 residues long. Germline V CDR1 and CDR2: SGDLS, YYNGEE. The CDR3 bases are TGTGCCAGCAGCGTAGGGGGGAAAGCCGGGGAGCTGTTTTTT. The encoded protein is CASSVGGKAGELFF.

V and J are TRBV14 and TRBJ2-7; no clear D gene. Per the germline V gene, CDR1 is SGHDN and CDR2 is FVKESK. The CDR3 totals 15 residues. Trimming cost V 4 bases and J 0 bases, with 13 bases left between them. Here the CDR3 reads CASSPSPGLSYEQYF. Here the CDR3 DNA reads TGTGCCAGCAGCCCCTCCCCGGGCCTCTCCTACGAGCAGTACTTC.

This clone was picked up a small number of times. This chain links TRBV7-9 with TRBJ2-5, with no clear D. V was shortened by 1 base and J by 8 bases, with 11 bases between the two germline ends. CDR3 size: 13 residues. CDR1 is SEHNR, CDR2 FQNEAQ, per germline (reference sequence). CDR3 DNA: TGTGCCAGCAGCTTAGGGGTTTATCCCACCCAGTACTTC. Protein product: CASSLGVYPTQYF.

The rearrangement joins TRBV18 to TRBJ1-1; 8 nucleotides agree with TRBD1. The germline gives CDR1 KGHSH, CDR2 LQKENI. The V segment lost 2 bases and the J segment 0 bases; nucleotides outside the gene matches: 11. The CDR3 contains 18 residues. CDR3 protein: CASSPVEPTGELNTEAFF. CDR3 DNA: TGTGCCAGCTCACCAGTCGAACCGACAGGGGAACTGAACACTGAAGCTTTCTTT.

CDR3 DNA: TGTGCCAGCAGGGGGGACTTGAAATCCTACGAGCAGTACTTC. As protein: CASRGDLKSYEQYF. The chain recombines TRBV27 with TRBJ2-7; TRBD2 might be the D (6 bases). Germline CDR1 and CDR2: MNHEY and SMNVEV (reference sequence). There are 14 residues in the CDR3. The V gene lost 6 bases and the J gene lost 1 base, with 13 bases spanning the gap.

V gene TRBV7-8 combines with J gene TRBJ2-7; 8 nucleotides line up with TRBD2. The V and J ends lost 3 bases and 0 bases, in that order; junction bases with no gene match: 4. This CDR3 is built from 15 residues. CDR1 and CDR2 (germline): SGHVS, FQNEAQ. The CDR3 region has the DNA TGTGCCAGCAGCTTGGGGCTAGCGGGCTCCTACGAGCAGTACTTC. Encoded protein: CASSLGLAGSYEQYF.

Only one count was recorded for this clone. The chain recombines TRBV5-6 with TRBJ1-2; D gene unclear. The CDR3 covers 13 residues. The germline V gene encodes CDR1 SGHDT and CDR2 YYEEEE. Trimming removed 0 bases at V and 2 bases at J, with 5 bases between. The CDR3 bases are TGTGCCAGCAGCTTGGTTCAGAACTATGGCTACACCTTC. It encodes CASSLVQNYGYTF.

V gene TRBV19 combines with J gene TRBJ2-5; TRBD2 is a possible D gene (5 bases). The CDR3 runs to 17 residues. Trimming took off 2 bases at V and 3 bases at J, with 19 bases between the two ends. Germline CDR1 reads LNHDA; CDR2 reads SQIVND (reference sequence). The CDR3 DNA is TGTGCCAGTAGTATACGCAGCGGAATAAGCGCGGAAGAGACCCAGTACTTC. It is translated as CASSIRSGISAEETQYF. The full variable domain, its missing parts supplied by reference TRBV19 and TRBJ2-5, is DGGITQSPKYLFRKEGQNVTLSCEQNLNHDAMYWYRQDPGQGLRLIYYSQIVNDFQKGDIAEGYSVSREKKESFPLTVTSAQKNPTAFYLCASSIRSGISAEETQYFGPGTRLLVL.

V and J are TRBV13 and TRBJ2-3; 11 nucleotides agree with TRBD1. The CDR3 has 16 residues. V trimming: 2 bases; J trimming: 5 bases; junction bases outside the gene matches: 6. The germline CDR1 and CDR2 sequences are PRHDT and FYEKMQ (reference sequence). The CDR3: CASSLRTGGLEDTQYF. For the CDR3, the DNA is TGTGCCAGCAGCTTAAGGACAGGGGGCTTGGAAGATACGCAGTATTTT. Complete variable domain (other parts from reference TRBV13 and TRBJ2-3): AAGVIQSPRHLIKEKRETATLKCYPIPRHDTVYWYQQGPGQDPQFLISFYEKMQSDKGSIPDRFSAQQFSDYHSELNMSSLELGDSALYFCASSLRTGGLEDTQYFGPGTRLTVL.

This clone was seen a handful of times. This chain connects TRBV6-6 to TRBJ1-5; 7 bases map to TRBD1. Per the germline V gene, CDR1 is MNHNY and CDR2 is SVGAGI (reference sequence). V lost 7 bases and J lost 4; bases outside the gene matches: 13. The CDR3 contains 16 residues. The CDR3 protein is CASIKGTDSGNQPQHF. The CDR3 nucleotides read TGTGCCAGCATCAAAGGGACAGATTCGGGGAATCAGCCCCAGCATTTT.

This rearrangement joins TRBV9 to TRBJ2-3, with TRBD2 matching 12 bases. Germline V lookup: CDR1 SGDLS, CDR2 YYNGEE. V lost 0 bases and J lost 3; bases outside the gene matches: 5. The CDR3 is made up of 17 amino acids. CDR3 region: CASSVEPSGGVTDTQYF. For the CDR3, the DNA is TGTGCCAGCAGCGTAGAACCTAGCGGGGGGGTTACAGATACGCAGTATTTT. The full variable domain, in which reference TRBV9 and TRBJ2-3 provide the parts outside the CDR3, is DSGVTQTPKHLITATGQRVTLRCSPRSGDLSVYWYQQSLDQGLQFLIQYYNGEERAKGNILERFSAQQFPDLHSELNLSSLELGDSALYFCASSVEPSGGVTDTQYFGPGTRLTVL.

The chain recombines TRBV19 with TRBJ2-1, with D tentatively TRBD1 or TRBD2 (5 bases each). The CDR3 runs to 13 residues. Between the trimmed V and J ends, which lost 5 bases and 3 bases, there was a span of 8 bases. CDR1 is LNHDA and CDR2 is SQIVND in the germline V gene (reference sequence). Here the CDR3 reads CASSRGYYNEQFF. The DNA for the CDR3 is TGTGCCAGTAGTCGGGGCTACTACAATGAGCAGTTCTTC.

A remark on this clone: Other DNA variants within this sample encode the same CDR3. The V gene is TRBV6-5, the J gene TRBJ2-7; D unresolved. From germline, CDR1 is MNHEY and CDR2 SVGAGI. V gave up 6 bases and J gave up 0 bases, with 12 bases separating them. The CDR3 length is 14 residues. The CDR3 sequence is CASSRTASSYEQYF. Here the CDR3 DNA reads TGTGCCAGCAGCCGGACGGCCAGCTCCTACGAGCAGTACTTC.

The sample holds one count of this clone. The CDR3 DNA follows: TGTGCCAGCGACAGCGATAATTCTGGGGCCAACGTCCTGACTTTC. Protein sequence: CASDSDNSGANVLTF. The chain carries TRBV28 and TRBJ2-6, with D tentatively TRBD1 (5 bases). V shed 8 bases and J shed 1 base, with 12 bases lying between them. Germline values: CDR1 MDHEN, CDR2 SYDVKM. The CDR3 is 15 residues long.

The chain has TRBV11-2 and TRBJ1-3; possible D gene TRBD1, 6 bases. In germline, CDR1 is SGHAT, CDR2 FQNNGV. The length of the CDR3 is 13 residues. The V gene lost 2 bases and the J gene lost 7 bases, with 9 bases spanning the gap. The CDR3 protein is CASSLLGGNTIYF. The CDR3 nucleotides read TGTGCCAGCAGCTTATTGGGGGGCAACACCATATATTTT.

The J gene is TRBJ2-7, the V gene TRBV5-1; D is perhaps TRBD1 (6 bases). Germline-derived CDR1 and CDR2 are SGHRS and YFSETQ. V dropped 1 base and J dropped 1 base, with 9 bases sitting between them. The CDR3 runs 14 residues. The CDR3 region has the DNA TGCGCCAGCAGCTTGAACAGGGTGTCCTACGAGCAGTACTTC. Translation gives CASSLNRVSYEQYF. Filled out from reference TRBV5-1 and TRBJ2-7, the complete variable domain reads KAGVTQTPRYLIKTRGQQVTLSCSPISGHRSVSWYQQTPGQGLQFLFEYFSETQRNKGNFPGRFSGRQFSNSRSEMNVSTLELGDSALYLCASSLNRVSYEQYFGPGTRLTVT.

CDR3 region: CASSQDLATGYQPQHF. CDR3 nucleotide sequence: TGCGCCAGCAGCCAAGATCTTGCGACAGGTTATCAGCCCCAGCATTTT. The V and J genes are TRBV4-1 and TRBJ1-5, with D possibly TRBD1 on 6 matching bases. Deletions cut 0 bases from V and 5 bases from J, with 14 bases between. From germline, CDR1 is MGHRA and CDR2 YSYEKL. The CDR3 loop spans 16 amino acids.

The J gene is TRBJ2-3, the V gene TRBV5-4; tentative D call: TRBD2 (7 bases). The V and J ends lost 2 bases and 3 bases respectively, with 13 bases between them. CDR3 size: 15 residues. Germline V gene data show CDR1 as SGHNT and CDR2 as YYREEE (reference sequence). CDR3 loop: CASSFGRGATDTQYF. The CDR3 nucleotides read TGTGCCAGCAGCTTTGGCCGGGGGGCAACAGATACGCAGTATTTT.

The table lists this clone with a few counts. This chain connects TRBV6-6 to TRBJ2-7; D possibly corresponds to TRBD2 (5 bases). Germline V CDR1 and CDR2: MNHNY, SVGAGI (reference sequence). This CDR3 spans 12 amino acids. The V gene lost 8 bases and the J gene lost 4 bases, with 12 bases spanning the gap. CDR3 protein: CASSGSPYEQYF. The DNA for the CDR3 is TGTGCCAGCTCGGGATCTCCTTACGAGCAGTACTTC.

This clone was recorded only once. V and J are TRBV2 and TRBJ2-5; 13 bases align to TRBD2. The J segment lost 3 bases and the V segment lost 0 bases, leaving 1 base of the junction unmatched. The CDR3 sequence is 16 residues long. Germline CDR1 reads SNHLY; CDR2 reads FYNNEI. The CDR3 region has the DNA TGTGCCAGCAGTGAAGCTGGGACTAGCGGGGAAGAGACCCAGTACTTC. This translates into CASSEAGTSGEETQYF.

V usage is TRBV19 and J usage is TRBJ1-3; TRBD1 might be the D (6 bases). Between the trimmed V and J ends, which lost 5 bases and 4 bases, there was a span of 33 bases. Germline V gene lookup returns CDR1 LNHDA and CDR2 SQIVND (reference sequence). CDR3 length: 21 amino acids. The CDR3 loop is CASSQIRSANSRGRRGNTIYF. The CDR3 DNA is TGTGCCAGTAGTCAAATTCGCTCGGCAAATTCGAGGGGGAGGAGAGGAAACACCATATATTTT.

The chain carries TRBV24-1 and TRBJ1-1, with 8 positions matching TRBD1. Germline-derived CDR1 and CDR2 are KGHDR and SFDVKD. The CDR3 runs 16 residues. V shed 3 bases and J 0 bases; nucleotides not matched to a gene: 5. CDR3 amino acids: CATSDTPGQVNTEAFF. The DNA for the CDR3 is TGTGCCACCAGTGATACACCGGGACAGGTGAACACTGAAGCTTTCTTT.